The rows below give T cell receptor beta chains drawn from one sample of a study of breast tumors, draining lymph nodes, adjacent tissues. A single record per CDR3 protein comes from TCRdb applying MiXCR to the multiplex PCR reads. The sample holds approximately 47,000 distinct CDR3 sequences; 20% to 25% are singletons and the top ten take approximately 8%. The material sequenced was breast tumor tissue. The source of these receptors is a female donor with breast cancer. Some clones in this sample may be carry-over from other donors' samples. CDR3s include the opening cysteine and the closing phenylalanine or tryptophan. The order of the fields is CDR3 length, V gene, J gene, clone size, D gene, CDR3 DNA, CDR3 protein. The D gene is left open where the match is weak. Rows give clone size only sometimes, using once, few, many, or a class for an expanded clone.

len: 14
v_gene: TRBV7-8
j_gene: TRBJ2-1
abundance: NA
d_gene: NA
CDR3nt: TGTGCCAGCAGCGCGAAGCCCAGTTTCAATGAGCAGTTCTTC
CDR3aa: CASSAKPSFNEQFF

len: 14
v_gene: TRBV7-6
j_gene: TRBJ2-5
abundance: NA
d_gene: NA
CDR3nt: TGTGCCGGCAGCTTAGTTGGTGGGGGGGAGACCCAGTACTTC
CDR3aa: CAGSLVGGGETQYF

len: 15
v_gene: TRBV20-1
j_gene: TRBJ2-5
abundance: few
d_gene: TRBD2
CDR3nt: TGCAGTGCCCCCGGGACTAGTTGGGGACTAGAGACCCAGTACTTC
CDR3aa: CSAPGTSWGLETQYF

len: 15
v_gene: TRBV7-2
j_gene: TRBJ2-5
abundance: NA
d_gene: TRBD2
CDR3nt: TGTGCCAGCACTAAACGGGCGGGGGTGGTTGAGACCCAGTACTTC
CDR3aa: CASTKRAGVVETQYF

len: 16
v_gene: TRBV4-1
j_gene: TRBJ1-2
abundance: many
d_gene: NA
CDR3nt: TGCGCCAGCAGCCATGGAGGGACGGGTAGTACCTATGGCTACACCTTC
CDR3aa: CASSHGGTGSTYGYTF

len: 16
v_gene: TRBV5-8
j_gene: TRBJ1-3
abundance: many
d_gene: NA
CDR3nt: TGTGCCAGCAGCTTGGGCGATGGGAGCTCTGGAAACACCATATATTTT
CDR3aa: CASSLGDGSSGNTIYF

len: 13
v_gene: TRBV7-6
j_gene: TRBJ1-2
abundance: many
d_gene: TRBD1
CDR3nt: TGTGCCAGCAGCCCCGGGACAGGGATTGGCTACACCTTC
CDR3aa: CASSPGTGIGYTF

len: 16
v_gene: TRBV20-1
j_gene: TRBJ2-6
abundance: few
d_gene: NA
CDR3nt: TGCAGTGCTCTCAATCGACGGGACTCTGGGGCCAACGTCCTGACTTTC
CDR3aa: CSALNRRDSGANVLTF

len: 15
v_gene: TRBV4-2
j_gene: TRBJ1-2
abundance: many
d_gene: NA
CDR3nt: TGTGCCAGCAGCCAAGATCTATGGGGGGACTATGGCTACACCTTC
CDR3aa: CASSQDLWGDYGYTF

len: 13
v_gene: TRBV27
j_gene: TRBJ1-2
abundance: many
d_gene: NA
CDR3nt: TGTGCCAGCAGCCTCGGGTCTGGCTATGGCTACACCTTC
CDR3aa: CASSLGSGYGYTF

len: 15
v_gene: TRBV5-6
j_gene: TRBJ1-6
abundance: many
d_gene: NA
CDR3nt: TGTGCCAGCAGCTTGGGGCAGAGGGTCAATTCACCCCTCCACTTT
CDR3aa: CASSLGQRVNSPLHF

len: 15
v_gene: TRBV20-1
j_gene: TRBJ2-7
abundance: many
d_gene: NA
CDR3nt: TGCAGTGCTAGAGATTTACTTGAAAACTCCTACGAGCAGTACTTC
CDR3aa: CSARDLLENSYEQYF

len: 14
v_gene: TRBV28
j_gene: TRBJ2-2
abundance: few
d_gene: NA
CDR3nt: TGTGCCAGCAGACACCCCCAGTACACCGGGGAGCTGTTTTTT
CDR3aa: CASRHPQYTGELFF

len: 13
v_gene: TRBV10-3
j_gene: TRBJ1-5
abundance: many
d_gene: NA
CDR3nt: TGTGCCATCAGTGAAGCTGAGGCACCGTCCCAGCATTTT
CDR3aa: CAISEAEAPSQHF

len: 15
v_gene: TRBV5-1
j_gene: TRBJ2-1
abundance: many
d_gene: TRBD2
CDR3nt: TGCGCCAGCAGCTTGGGAGCGGGGCCCTACAATGAGCAGTTCTTC
CDR3aa: CASSLGAGPYNEQFF

len: 13
v_gene: TRBV7-2
j_gene: TRBJ1-1
abundance: NA
d_gene: NA
CDR3nt: TGTGCCAGCAGCCTGACAGTGAACACTGAAGCTTTCTTT
CDR3aa: CASSLTVNTEAFF

len: 14
v_gene: TRBV6-5
j_gene: TRBJ1-6
abundance: many
d_gene: NA
CDR3nt: TGTGCCAGCAGTAAGGCGCTGGGGTCGACACCCCTCCACTTT
CDR3aa: CASSKALGSTPLHF

len: 15
v_gene: TRBV7-9
j_gene: TRBJ2-1
abundance: few
d_gene: NA
CDR3nt: TGTGCCAGCAGCTTAGATGAGAGCTCCTACAATGAGCAGTTCTTC
CDR3aa: CASSLDESSYNEQFF

len: 16
v_gene: TRBV20-1
j_gene: TRBJ2-1
abundance: many
d_gene: TRBD1
CDR3nt: TGCAGTGCTAGACGATCGGACAGGGGGCTAAACAATGAGCAGTTCTTC
CDR3aa: CSARRSDRGLNNEQFF

len: 16
v_gene: TRBV11-3
j_gene: TRBJ2-1
abundance: few
d_gene: NA
CDR3nt: TGTGCCAGCAGCCAAACAGCCCAGGGGGGGGCCGGTGAGCAGTTCTTC
CDR3aa: CASSQTAQGGAGEQFF

len: 16
v_gene: TRBV19
j_gene: TRBJ2-1
abundance: many
d_gene: NA
CDR3nt: TGTGCCAGTAGTATTCCCCCAGGGCGAGGGGTCAATGAGCAGTTCTTC
CDR3aa: CASSIPPGRGVNEQFF

len: 14
v_gene: TRBV7-2
j_gene: TRBJ1-5
abundance: many
d_gene: NA
CDR3nt: TGTGCCAGCAGCTTTGGGGCTCGAAATCAGCCCCAGCATTTT
CDR3aa: CASSFGARNQPQHF

len: 15
v_gene: TRBV5-1
j_gene: TRBJ2-4
abundance: many
d_gene: NA
CDR3nt: TGCGCCAGCAGCTTGTATTCCGAGGGCAAAAACATTCAGTACTTC
CDR3aa: CASSLYSEGKNIQYF

len: 17
v_gene: TRBV5-1
j_gene: TRBJ2-2
abundance: many
d_gene: TRBD2
CDR3nt: TGCGCCAGCAGCTTGCCCGATAGCGGGAGGGTTTCCGGGGAGCTGTTTTTT
CDR3aa: CASSLPDSGRVSGELFF

len: 15
v_gene: TRBV5-6
j_gene: TRBJ2-7
abundance: many
d_gene: NA
CDR3nt: TGTGCCAGCAGCCCTGGCGGGCAGATCTCCTACGAGCAGTACTTC
CDR3aa: CASSPGGQISYEQYF

len: 21
v_gene: TRBV7-9
j_gene: TRBJ2-5
abundance: many
d_gene: TRBD2
CDR3nt: TGTGCCAGCAGCCCCCAGCGGCTAGCGGGAGGCCATCTCAATCCACAAGAGACCCAGTACTTC
CDR3aa: CASSPQRLAGGHLNPQETQYF

len: 15
v_gene: TRBV9
j_gene: TRBJ2-3
abundance: few
d_gene: TRBD1
CDR3nt: TGTGCCAGCAGCGTTGCGGGACAGGGTCGAGATACGCAGTATTTT
CDR3aa: CASSVAGQGRDTQYF

len: 15
v_gene: TRBV13
j_gene: TRBJ2-7
abundance: many
d_gene: TRBD1
CDR3nt: TGTGCCAGCAGCTTAAAAGGACAGGGGTACCACGAGCAGTACTTC
CDR3aa: CASSLKGQGYHEQYF

len: 15
v_gene: TRBV28
j_gene: TRBJ2-7
abundance: NA
d_gene: TRBD1
CDR3nt: TGTGCCAGCAGATCATCCGGGACAGGGGGACGCGAGCAGTACTTC
CDR3aa: CASRSSGTGGREQYF

len: 15
v_gene: TRBV9
j_gene: TRBJ2-7
abundance: many
d_gene: TRBD2
CDR3nt: TGTGCCAGCAGCCCCGATAGCGGGAGGGAATACGAGCAGTACTTC
CDR3aa: CASSPDSGREYEQYF

len: 13
v_gene: TRBV20-1
j_gene: TRBJ2-7
abundance: many
d_gene: NA
CDR3nt: TGCAGTGCTAGAAGCACAACCTTCTACGAGCAGTACTTC
CDR3aa: CSARSTTFYEQYF

len: 19
v_gene: TRBV7-8
j_gene: TRBJ2-5
abundance: NA
d_gene: NA
CDR3nt: TGTGCCAGCAGCTCTAGACTAATGTTCAGGGAAGGTGGGCAAGGGACCCAGTACTTC
CDR3aa: CASSSRLMFREGGQGTQYF

len: 12
v_gene: TRBV29-1
j_gene: TRBJ1-1
abundance: few
d_gene: TRBD1
CDR3nt: TGCAGCGTTGGCCAGGGGGCCACTGAAGCTTTCTTT
CDR3aa: CSVGQGATEAFF

len: 15
v_gene: TRBV20-1
j_gene: TRBJ2-3
abundance: many
d_gene: TRBD2
CDR3nt: TGCAGTGCCCAAAGACTAGCGGAGCCCACAGATACGCAGTATTTT
CDR3aa: CSAQRLAEPTDTQYF

len: 16
v_gene: TRBV6-5
j_gene: TRBJ2-2
abundance: many
d_gene: TRBD2
CDR3nt: TGTGCCAGCAGCACGACTAGCGGGAGGCCCCTCGGGGAGCTGTTTTTT
CDR3aa: CASSTTSGRPLGELFF